The 5 T cell receptor beta chains in this list originate from one sample, sequenced in a study of blood T cell repertoires in COVID-19 (dated by TCRdb to the early 2020s). Libraries were constructed by the immunoSEQ multiplex PCR assay. TCRdb obtained this table from immuneACCESS and retained in-frame rearrangements with V and J assigned. These tables miss some clones; where compared with another copy, unresolved V genes account for less than half of the shortfall, and the remainder is unexplained. Present in this sample are hundreds of thousands of clones, about 90% of which were seen just once. Together, the top ten hold about 1.9% of the sample. Material for sequencing was peripheral blood. The receptors here all came from a woman aged 30 to 39 who had recovered from COVID-19.

This chain links TRBV19 with TRBJ2-4, with TRBD1 matching over 7 bases. Germline trimming cut 3 bases from V and 4 bases from J; bases unmatched to any gene: 15. The CDR3 is 18 residues long. From germline, CDR1 is LNHDA and CDR2 SQIVND (reference sequence). Here the CDR3 reads CASSMNVGTALRKNIQYF. CDR3 nucleotides: TGTGCCAGTAGTATGAACGTCGGGACAGCCCTCCGAAAAAACATTCAGTACTTC.

The V call is TRBV11-3, the J call TRBJ2-5; D is perhaps TRBD2 (6 bases). V lost 8 bases and J lost 1, with 11 bases in between. The CDR3 runs to 13 residues. Germline CDR1 SGHNT, CDR2 YENEEA. The CDR3 protein is CASASAGQETQYF. CDR3 DNA: TGTGCCAGCGCTAGCGCGGGCCAAGAGACCCAGTACTTC.

CDR3 protein: CASSPVVITGSGNTIYF. The CDR3 DNA reads as TGTGCCAGCTCACCGGTGGTGATTACAGGGAGCGGAAACACCATATATTTT. The genes are TRBV18 and TRBJ1-3; a possible D gene is TRBD1 (6 bases). CDR1 KGHSH and CDR2 LQKENI come from the germline V gene. CDR3 length: 17 amino acids. With 3 bases removed from V and 4 bases from J, the gap between germline ends came to 19 bases.

This chain joins TRBV11-1 and TRBJ2-1; D may be TRBD1 (6 bases). The CDR3 sequence is 15 residues long. Trimming removed 4 bases from V and 2 bases from J, with 12 bases in between. Germline V gene sequence: CDR1 SGHAT, CDR2 FQDESV (reference sequence). CDR3 nucleotide sequence: TGTGCCAGCAGCTCCGGCCAGGGGCCCTACAATGAGCAGTTCTTC. It yields the protein CASSSGQGPYNEQFF.

The CDR3 DNA follows: TGTGCCAGCACGGCGGGAGCTTTGGATGAGCAGTTCTTC. This sequence encodes CASTAGALDEQFF. V usage is TRBV6-5 and J usage is TRBJ2-1; 7 nucleotides line up with TRBD2. Germline CDR1 reads MNHEY; CDR2 reads SVGAGI. The CDR3 sequence is 13 residues long. The ends lost 7 bases at V and 8 bases at J; junction bases unmatched: 8.